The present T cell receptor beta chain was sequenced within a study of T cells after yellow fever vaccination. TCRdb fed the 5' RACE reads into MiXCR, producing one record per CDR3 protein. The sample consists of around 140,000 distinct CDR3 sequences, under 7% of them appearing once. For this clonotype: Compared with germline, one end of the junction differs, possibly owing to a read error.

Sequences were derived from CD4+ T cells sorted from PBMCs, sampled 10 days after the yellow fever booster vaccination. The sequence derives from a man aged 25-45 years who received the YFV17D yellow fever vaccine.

Written as DNA, the CDR3 is TGCTGTGCTAGAGATGGAGGGCCAGGGGGTTTCGACACTGAAGCTTTCTTT. This gives the protein CCARDGGPGGFDTEAFF. The chain joins TRBV20-1 to TRBJ1-1; 7 bases align to TRBD1. The germline CDR1 and CDR2 sequences are DFQATT and SNEGSKA (reference sequence). The CDR3 totals 17 residues.